This T cell receptor beta chain was obtained from a study of cytomegalovirus exposure and HLA in healthy donors. Study-wide context: There were 75 million to 95 million unique TCRs (from HLA-typed donors) in an early data release. In terms of ancestry, the Caucasian-associated cluster contained roughly 81% of the approximately 400 genotyped donors. Findings of the study overall: The study recorded 150 to 200 TCR beta chains that were cytomegalovirus-associated.

With respect to this clone: What it recognizes is unknown.

Primers: 60 Vbeta forward and 13 Jbeta reverse. The data were produced by immunoSEQ multiplex PCR, yet TCRdb's version contains in-frame clones alone and is incomplete. The table has fewer than 200,000 clones, approximately 84% seen once. Trimming removed 0 bases from V and 0 bases from J; junction bases left unmatched: 2. The CDR3 runs 16 residues. Germline V gene lookup returns CDR1 MNHNS and CDR2 SASEGT. This TCR derives from a girl under three years old in good health and CMV-seronegative. The chain uses TRBV6-1 and TRBJ1-5, with 7 bases that match TRBD1. Sequencing input: PBMCs. The CDR3 DNA sequence: TGTGCCAGCAGTGAAGCGACAGGGCTTAGCAATCAGCCCCAGCATTTT. Amino acid sequence: CASSEATGLSNQPQHF.